This T cell receptor (beta chain) was sequenced for a study of OX40 agonist ivuxolimab in advanced cancers. The germline CDR1 and CDR2 sequences are SNHLY and FYNNEI. Trimming removed 6 bases from V and 1 base from J; junction bases left unmatched: 2. CDR3 length: 13 amino acids. Data came from immunoSEQ multiplex PCR; TCRdb stores just in-frame clones and leaves some out. The table lists more than 100,000 clones, about nine tenths of them singletons. It was autoimmune disease history or systemic immunosuppression that excluded patients. This receptor was obtained from an adult with an advanced solid tumor such as melanoma, head and neck, liver or kidney cancer. The rearrangement joins TRBV2 to TRBJ1-1, with 7 bases matching TRBD1. The sequencing used CD4+ or CD8+ T cells sorted from blood, collected in a trial of the OX40 agonist ivuxolimab. In DNA, the CDR3 is TGTGCCAGCAGGAGGGGGCAGAACACTGAAGCTTTCTTT. Translation gives CASRRGQNTEAFF.